This T cell receptor beta chain originates from a study of PD-1 blockade in classical Hodgkin lymphoma. Turning to the study itself: A 3 mg/kg intravenous dose of nivolumab was received by patients every 2 weeks.

General study points: While CD8+ TCR diversity did not rise significantly by C4D1, CD4+ TCR diversity did. Complete responders entered with baseline diversity on par with newly diagnosed patients, the results showed.

The time point is: cycle 4 day 1 (C4D1), after 5 to 7 weeks of nivolumab. Each patient's relapse followed autologous stem cell transplantation, and brentuximab vedotin exposure varied. There are 13 residues in the CDR3. Germline values: CDR1 MRHNA, CDR2 SNTAGT. Trimming removed 4 bases from V and 11 bases from J, with 18 bases in between. Profiling relied on immunoSEQ multiplex PCR, and the TCRdb table lists in-frame clones only, not all of them. The profile shows around 25,000 clones, roughly 88% of them singletons. A word on this clone: As yet, its antigen is unknown.

This receptor was obtained from a human donor with classical Hodgkin lymphoma. The chain is built from TRBV6-4 and TRBJ2-7; a possible D gene is TRBD1 (6 bases). The sequenced sample was peripheral blood mononuclear cells (PBMCs), obtained before the fourth cycle of nivolumab. This chain's CDR3 is CASSVEDRPRKYF. The CDR3 nucleotides are TGTGCCAGCAGTGTCGAGGACAGACCTCGTAAGTACTTC.